Presented here are 4 T cell receptor beta chains from one specimen sequenced in a study of technical replicates of blood from a handful of donors. TCRdb's table, derived via immunoSEQ multiplex PCR, lists solely in-frame clones and lacks some. This table holds about 100,000 clones, approximately 93% found once. Input material: T cells isolated from PBMCs. These receptors were obtained from a human donor in good health.

V is TRBV2 and J is TRBJ2-1; 7 nucleotides align to TRBD1. Trimming at V came to 7 bases and at J to 4 bases, leaving 4 bases not matched to a gene. CDR3 length equals 13 residues. From germline, CDR1 is SNHLY and CDR2 FYNNEI. The CDR3 loop reads CASTGQEYNEQFF. CDR3 bases: TGTGCCAGCACCGGACAGGAGTACAATGAGCAGTTCTTC. The complete variable domain, with remaining parts taken from reference TRBV2 and TRBJ2-1, reads EPEVTQTPSHQVTQMGQEVILRCVPISNHLYFYWYRQILGQKVEFLVSFYNNEISEKSEIFDDQFSVERPDGSNFTLKIRSTKLEDSAMYFCASTGQEYNEQFFGPGTRLTVL.

This clone is a singleton in its sample. The chain carries TRBV5-1 and TRBJ2-7; 7 bases are a match to TRBD1. Germline CDR1 SGHRS, CDR2 YFSETQ. Losses at the gene ends were 0 bases for V and 2 bases for J; bases not matched to a gene: 5. The CDR3 consists of 15 residues. The CDR3: CASSLGQGTAYEQYF. CDR3 DNA: TGCGCCAGCAGCTTGGGACAGGGAACGGCCTACGAGCAGTACTTC.

This clone showed up just a few times. The chain links TRBV9 to TRBJ1-1; 7 bases map to TRBD1. The CDR3 contains 16 residues. CDR1 is SGDLS, CDR2 YYNGEE, per germline. Trimming took 1 base from V and 4 from J; bases not matched to a gene: 10. This CDR3 reads CASSVNPRRTGTEAFF. CDR3 nucleotides: TGTGCCAGCAGCGTAAACCCGCGCCGGACAGGCACTGAAGCTTTCTTT. The complete variable domain, with remaining parts taken from reference TRBV9 and TRBJ1-1, reads DSGVTQTPKHLITATGQRVTLRCSPRSGDLSVYWYQQSLDQGLQFLIQYYNGEERAKGNILERFSAQQFPDLHSELNLSSLELGDSALYFCASSVNPRRTGTEAFFGQGTRLTVV.

The V and J genes are TRBV29-1 and TRBJ1-2; 9 bases line up with TRBD1. Germline V gene lookup returns CDR1 SQVTM and CDR2 ANQGSEA. CDR3 length equals 16 residues. The J segment lost 8 bases and the V segment lost 7 bases, leaving 20 bases of the junction unmatched. The CDR3 nucleotides are TGCAGCGCCCGAGGGACAGGGCCTCCCTTCGGCTACGGCTACACCTTC. This sequence encodes CSARGTGPPFGYGYTF.